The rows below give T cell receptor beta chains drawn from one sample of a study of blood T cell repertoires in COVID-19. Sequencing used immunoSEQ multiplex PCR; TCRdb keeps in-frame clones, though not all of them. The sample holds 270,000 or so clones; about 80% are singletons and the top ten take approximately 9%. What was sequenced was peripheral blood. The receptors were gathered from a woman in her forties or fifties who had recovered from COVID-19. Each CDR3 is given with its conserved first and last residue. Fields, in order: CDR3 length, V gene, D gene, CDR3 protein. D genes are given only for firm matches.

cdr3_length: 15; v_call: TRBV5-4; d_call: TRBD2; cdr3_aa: CASSLLAGVVDTQYF
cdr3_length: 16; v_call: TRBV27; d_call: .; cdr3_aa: CASSSNPQGYNSPLHF
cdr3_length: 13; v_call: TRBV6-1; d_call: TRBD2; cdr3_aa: CASSVAGQETQYF
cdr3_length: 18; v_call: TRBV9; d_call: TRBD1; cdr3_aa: CASSVGAGTGTYTYEQYF
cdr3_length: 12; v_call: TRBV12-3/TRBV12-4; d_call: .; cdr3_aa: CASSPTGGEQYF
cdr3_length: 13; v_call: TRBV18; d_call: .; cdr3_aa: CASSPVGGAEQFF
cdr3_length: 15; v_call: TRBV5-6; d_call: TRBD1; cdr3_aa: CASSSVNRGSDTQYF
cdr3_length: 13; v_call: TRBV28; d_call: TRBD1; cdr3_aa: CASSYRGLYEQYF
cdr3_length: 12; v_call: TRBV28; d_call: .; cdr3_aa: CASNGVHYGYTF
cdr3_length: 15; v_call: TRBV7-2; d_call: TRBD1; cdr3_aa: CASRRNPGTAIGYTF
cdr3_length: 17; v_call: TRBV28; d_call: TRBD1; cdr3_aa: CASSFFDRVDGANVLTF
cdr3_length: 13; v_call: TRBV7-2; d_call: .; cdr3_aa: CASSLGQRDGYTF
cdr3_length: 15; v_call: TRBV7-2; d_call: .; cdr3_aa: CASSSMGQGGSPLHF
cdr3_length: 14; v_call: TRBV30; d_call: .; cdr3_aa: CAWSVRDRSGALHF